The clone carrying this TCR beta chain came up a few times. Its specificity is unknown. This sample stems from a study of radiotherapy plus CTLA-4 blockade in lung cancer. Study information: Disease control was seen in around 31% of patients, objective responses in approximately 19%.

Study-level results: Interferon-beta, together with early blood T cell clone dynamics, reportedly best predicted response. After radiotherapy and ipilimumab, tumor-derived clones expanded in peripheral blood.

TCRdb's table, derived via immunoSEQ multiplex PCR, lists solely in-frame clones and lacks some. Counted here are tens of thousands of clones, around four fifths occurring once; the ten biggest clones make up 6% to 8%. The sequence derives from a human donor with non-small cell lung cancer who had stable disease on radiotherapy plus ipilimumab. This specimen was peripheral blood, taken from a patient treated with radiotherapy plus ipilimumab.

The DNA for the CDR3 is TGTGCCAGCAGTAAGGACAAGTCCTATGGCTACACCTTC. It is translated as CASSKDKSYGYTF. The chain links TRBV6-6 to TRBJ1-2; D possibly corresponds to TRBD1 (5 bases). The CDR3 is 13 amino acids. Trimming shortened V by 5 bases and J by 4 bases, and 11 bases separated the two germline ends. CDR1 is MNHNY and CDR2 is SVGAGI in the germline V gene (reference sequence).